These T cell receptor beta chains were read from a single sample in a study of blood T cells in healthy people across ages. In TCRdb, the 5' RACE reads were re-called with MiXCR into one record per CDR3 protein. The table records about a million distinct CDR3 sequences, approximately 50% of them present only once. Specimen: blood. The receptors originated from a woman aged 60-70 years in good health. The CDR3 runs from the conserved cysteine through the conserved F or W. A D gene is named only where the DNA matches it firmly. Size is omitted from some rows. Given values are once, few, many or a class for expanded clones.

TRBV7-9	NA	TRBJ2-1	TRBD2	CASTSASGYNEQFF	TGTGCCAGCACCTCGGCTAGCGGCTACAATGAGCAGTTCTTC
TRBV7-2	NA	TRBJ2-1	NA	CASNLQETAYNEQFF	TGTGCCAGCAACTTACAGGAGACGGCCTACAATGAGCAGTTCTTC
TRBV12-3/TRBV12-4	NA	TRBJ2-7	TRBD2	CASSPLTSGIYEQYF	TGTGCCAGCAGCCCCTTGACTAGCGGGATCTACGAGCAGTACTTC
TRBV29-1	NA	TRBJ1-5	NA	CSASVGDNQPQHF	TGCAGCGCTTCTGTAGGGGATAATCAGCCCCAGCATTTT
TRBV20-1	NA	TRBJ2-1	TRBD2	CSASSGSHSHEQFF	TGCAGTGCCAGTAGCGGGAGTCATTCCCATGAGCAGTTCTTC
TRBV21-1	few	TRBJ1-4	NA	CASSLRDRGYVEEKLFF	TGTGCCAGCAGCCTACGAGACAGGGGCTACGTTGAGGAAAAACTGTTTTTT
TRBV24-1	NA	TRBJ2-1	NA	CATQVLQGAGSYNEQFF	TGTGCCACCCAGGTGCTACAGGGCGCCGGCTCCTACAATGAGCAGTTCTTC
TRBV4-2	few	TRBJ2-6	NA	CASSRNTGISGANVLTF	TGTGCCAGCAGCCGAAACACAGGGATCTCTGGGGCCAACGTCCTGACTTTC
TRBV11-2	NA	TRBJ2-3	NA	CASSLPPRDTQYF	TGTGCCAGCAGCCTCCCCCCCCGAGATACGCAGTATTTT
TRBV7-2	once	TRBJ2-2	NA	CASSGRLNTGELFF	TGTGCCAGCAGCGGGCGACTGAACACCGGGGAGCTGTTTTTT
TRBV10-2	many	TRBJ2-5	NA	CASSIRGRRETQYF	TGCGCCAGCAGTATAAGGGGAAGGAGAGAGACCCAGTACTTC
TRBV12-3/TRBV12-4	NA	TRBJ1-1	NA	CASTAEPTEAFF	TGTGCCAGCACCGCGGAGCCCACTGAAGCTTTCTTT
TRBV6-1	NA	TRBJ2-7	NA	CASSEAPGGASSYEQYF	TGTGCCAGCAGTGAGGCCCCAGGCGGGGCTAGCTCCTACGAGCAGTACTTC
TRBV29-1	NA	TRBJ2-5	NA	CSVEFTSETQYF	TGCAGCGTTGAATTCACTAGTGAGACCCAGTACTTC
TRBV6-2/TRBV6-3	NA	TRBJ2-4	NA	CASSYRTLSSKNIQYF	TGTGCCAGCAGTTACAGGACGCTCTCCTCCAAAAACATTCAGTACTTC
TRBV20-1	NA	TRBJ2-1	TRBD1	CSATGTTGGYRNEQFF	TGCAGTGCTACGGGAACGACAGGGGGCTATCGAAATGAGCAGTTCTTC
TRBV29-1	NA	TRBJ2-3	TRBD2	CSAGASGRPDTQYF	TGCAGCGCTGGCGCTAGCGGGAGACCAGATACGCAGTATTTT
TRBV12-3/TRBV12-4	few	TRBJ2-5	NA	CASSPQGFGTQYF	TGTGCCAGCAGTCCTCAGGGATTCGGGACCCAGTACTTC
TRBV6-2/TRBV6-3	NA	TRBJ2-2	NA	CASIIDGAGELFF	TGTGCCAGCATCATAGATGGAGCCGGGGAGCTGTTTTTT
TRBV12-3/TRBV12-4	NA	TRBJ2-7	NA	CASSLFILGSSPRYF	TGTGCCAGCAGTTTGTTTATCTTGGGCTCGTCGCCTCGGTACTTC
TRBV24-1	NA	TRBJ1-5	NA	CATSDPGDPNQPQHF	TGTGCCACCAGTGATCCCGGCGATCCCAATCAGCCCCAGCATTTT
TRBV14	NA	TRBJ2-1	NA	CASSLYVGGPIRETQFF	TGTGCCAGCAGCTTGTATGTAGGAGGGCCGATTAGAGAGACCCAGTTCTTC
TRBV20-1	few	TRBJ2-7	NA	CSARGGGVYEQYF	TGCAGTGCTAGAGGAGGGGGGGTCTACGAGCAGTACTTC
TRBV20-1	NA	TRBJ2-1	TRBD2	CSARDWGSGGTYNEQFF	TGCAGTGCTAGAGATTGGGGAAGCGGGGGGACCTACAATGAGCAGTTCTTC
TRBV28	NA	TRBJ2-7	TRBD1	CASRRTGQGYEQYF	TGTGCCAGCAGAAGAACGGGACAGGGCTACGAGCAGTACTTC
TRBV27	few	TRBJ2-7	NA	CASSPLRWAVAAYEQYF	TGTGCCAGCAGTCCCCTCCGGTGGGCAGTGGCGGCCTACGAGCAGTACTTC
TRBV5-4	few	TRBJ2-7	TRBD2	CASSSDLAEAYEQYF	TGTGCCAGCAGCTCCGACCTAGCGGAGGCCTACGAGCAGTACTTC
TRBV9	few	TRBJ2-7	TRBD2	CASSERTGGLAEQYF	TGTGCCAGCAGCGAACGGACGGGGGGACTGGCCGAGCAGTACTTC
TRBV10-3	few	TRBJ1-6	NA	CAISAGVGSPLHF	TGTGCCATCAGTGCGGGGGTGGGTTCACCCCTCCACTTT